The 25 T cell receptor beta chains below come from one sample, sequenced in a study of blood T cell repertoires in COVID-19. Produced via immunoSEQ multiplex PCR; TCRdb's table is partial and in-frame only. This table has approximately 53,000 clones, around 81% appearing once. Material: peripheral blood. Receptor source: an elderly woman with COVID-19, enrolled during active disease.

The rearrangement uses TRBV6-1 and TRBJ2-7; 11 nucleotides agree with TRBD1. There are 15 residues in the CDR3. Germline lookup yields CDR1 MNHNS and CDR2 SASEGT. The V and J ends lost 2 bases and 5 bases, in that order; junction bases with no gene match: 5. The CDR3 nucleotides are TGTGCCAGCAGTGAAAGTTGGACAGGGGGCCACGAGCAGTACTTC. Its translation: CASSESWTGGHEQYF.

The genes are TRBV9 and TRBJ2-7; 7 nucleotides match TRBD2. Germline values: CDR1 SGDLS, CDR2 YYNGEE. The CDR3 is 16 amino acids. The ends lost 3 bases at V and 4 bases at J; junction bases unmatched: 13. The CDR3 reads CASSGRRGGPGYEQYF. Written as DNA, the CDR3 is TGTGCCAGCAGCGGGCGGCGGGGAGGGCCCGGTTACGAGCAGTACTTC.

The rearrangement uses TRBV19 and TRBJ1-1; TRBD1 agrees at 7 bases. CDR1 and CDR2 (germline): LNHDA, SQIVND (reference sequence). J gave up 7 bases and V 5 bases, and 7 bases lay outside the gene matches. The CDR3 runs 13 residues. CDR3 sequence (DNA): TGTGCCAGTAGTTCCCGTCGGGACAGTGAAGCTTTCTTT. As protein: CASSSRRDSEAFF.

V is TRBV10-3 and J is TRBJ2-1; 9 bases match TRBD2. Germline CDR1 ENHRY, CDR2 SYGVKD. CDR3 length equals 17 residues. V gave up 3 bases and J gave up 8 bases; unmatched junction bases: 14. CDR3 loop: CAISDPGLAAVIHEQFF. The CDR3 DNA follows: TGTGCCATCAGTGATCCGGGACTAGCAGCAGTTATCCATGAGCAGTTCTTC.

The chain recombines TRBV7-8 with TRBJ2-7, with D perhaps matching TRBD2 (6 bases). CDR3 size: 14 residues. The germline CDR1 and CDR2 sequences are SGHVS and FQNEAQ. V lost 4 bases, J lost 1 base, and 11 bases lay in between. The DNA for the CDR3 is TGTGCCAGCAGCTCCTACGGGGGATCCTACGAGCAGTACTTC. It encodes CASSSYGGSYEQYF.

The J gene is TRBJ2-7, the V gene TRBV7-2; 13 bases fit TRBD2. Trimming took 2 bases from V and 3 from J; bases not matched to a gene: 7. The CDR3 loop spans 17 amino acids. Germline V CDR1 and CDR2: SGHTA, FQGNSA. For the CDR3, the DNA is TGTGCCAGCAGCTTAAGGTCCGGACTAGCGGGAGTCTACGAGCAGTACTTC. Translating it yields CASSLRSGLAGVYEQYF.

V and J are TRBV10-3 and TRBJ1-2, with D hard to call. Germline V lookup: CDR1 ENHRY, CDR2 SYGVKD. The V end was cut by 0 bases, the J end by 4 bases, with 15 bases between. The CDR3 spans 16 residues. CDR3 in amino acids: CAISESPSGIPYGYTF. DNA for the CDR3: TGTGCCATCAGTGAGTCCCCTAGTGGCATTCCCTATGGCTACACCTTC.

The V gene is TRBV19, the J gene TRBJ1-1, with a weak D call TRBD1 (6 bases). The CDR3 totals 15 residues. The V end lost 4 bases, the J end lost 10 bases, and 22 bases lay between the germline ends. Germline CDR1 reads LNHDA; CDR2 reads SQIVND (reference sequence). The CDR3 sequence is CASSKGRQGTLAAFF. As DNA, the CDR3 is TGTGCCAGTAGTAAGGGGCGACAAGGGACACTCGCAGCTTTCTTT.

The V and J genes are TRBV5-1 and TRBJ2-7, with D maybe TRBD2 (6 bases). The CDR3 totals 11 residues. CDR1 and CDR2 (germline): SGHRS, YFSETQ. Trimming removed 4 bases from V and 7 bases from J, with 9 bases in between. CDR3 in amino acids: CASSRGGEQYF. CDR3 DNA: TGCGCCAGCAGCCGCGGAGGGGAGCAGTACTTC.

This sequence joins TRBV19 and TRBJ2-1; 11 bases are shared with TRBD2. Germline trimming cut 6 bases from V and 10 bases from J; bases unmatched to any gene: 11. The CDR3 has 15 residues. Germline lookup yields CDR1 LNHDA and CDR2 SQIVND (reference sequence). CDR3 sequence: CASRTGTSGSEEQFF. The CDR3 DNA follows: TGTGCCAGTAGGACCGGGACTAGCGGATCTGAGGAGCAGTTCTTC.

This clone was observed a few times. CDR3 bases: TGTGCCAGCAAATCGGGGACTAACACTGAAGCTTTCTTT. Translating it yields CASKSGTNTEAFF. J is TRBJ1-1 and V is TRBV6-5; tentatively, D is TRBD1 (5 bases). Germline lookup yields CDR1 MNHEY and CDR2 SVGAGI. CDR3 length: 13 residues. Trimming cost V 7 bases and J 2 bases, with 11 bases left between them.

The chain links TRBV14 to TRBJ1-2; weak D call: TRBD1 (6 bases). Germline lookup yields CDR1 SGHDN and CDR2 FVKESK. The V end was cut by 3 bases, the J end by 8 bases, with 10 bases between. CDR3 length: 12 residues. CDR3 amino acids: CASSQHRDGYTF. Here the CDR3 DNA reads TGTGCCAGCAGCCAGCACAGGGACGGCTACACCTTC.

This rearrangement joins TRBV18 to TRBJ2-7; TRBD2 agrees at 12 bases. V was pared by 1 base and J by 4 bases, with 11 bases of the junction left unmatched. Germline V lookup: CDR1 KGHSH, CDR2 LQKENI. CDR3 size: 18 residues. The CDR3: CASSPRNSPTSGRYEQYF. The CDR3, as DNA: TGTGCCAGCTCACCACGCAATAGCCCGACTAGCGGGAGATACGAGCAGTACTTC.

The chain joins TRBV25-1 to TRBJ2-3; 10 bases line up with TRBD2. CDR1 is MGHDK, CDR2 SYGVNS, per germline. The CDR3 is made up of 14 amino acids. V lost 7 bases to trimming and J lost 9 bases; unmatched junction nucleotides: 10. CDR3: CASTDLTSGPTQYF. The CDR3 bases are TGTGCCAGCACCGACTTGACTAGCGGGCCAACGCAGTATTTT. The whole variable domain, remainder taken from reference TRBV25-1 and TRBJ2-3, is EADIYQTPRYLVIGTGKKITLECSQTMGHDKMYWYQQDPGMELHLIHYSYGVNSTEKGDLSSESTVSRIRTEHFPLTLESARPSHTSQYLCASTDLTSGPTQYFGPGTRLTVL.

This sequence joins TRBV11-3 and TRBJ2-3; D is possibly TRBD2 (6 bases). From germline, CDR1 is SGHNT and CDR2 YENEEA. The CDR3 runs 14 residues. V lost 4 bases and J lost 4, with 12 bases in between. The DNA for the CDR3 is TGTGCCAGCAGCTCCCGGAGGGGCGCAGATACGCAGTATTTT. This translates into CASSSRRGADTQYF. Filled out from reference TRBV11-3 and TRBJ2-3, the complete variable domain reads EAGVVQSPRYKIIEKKQPVAFWCNPISGHNTLYWYLQNLGQGPELLIRYENEEAVDDSQLPKDRFSAERLKGVDSTLKIQPAELGDSAVYLCASSSRRGADTQYFGPGTRLTVL.

V gene TRBV11-3 combines with J gene TRBJ2-1, with 7 bases matching TRBD2. The germline gives CDR1 SGHNT, CDR2 YENEEA. The CDR3 sequence is 13 residues long. The trim removed 1 base at V and 6 bases at J, leaving 0 bases unmatched. The CDR3: CASSLGTSNEQFF. CDR3 sequence (DNA): TGTGCCAGCAGCTTAGGGACTAGCAATGAGCAGTTCTTC.

This chain links TRBV7-3 with TRBJ1-6; D call uncertain. V was clipped by 1 base and J by 10 bases, with 8 bases between them. From germline, CDR1 is SGHTA and CDR2 FQGTGA. The CDR3 loop spans 13 amino acids. The CDR3 here is CASSLNSGSPLHF. CDR3 sequence (DNA): TGTGCCAGCAGCTTAAATTCAGGATCACCCCTCCACTTT.

V gene TRBV18 combines with J gene TRBJ2-5; no firm D call. The CDR3 has 12 residues. Germline CDR1 KGHSH, CDR2 LQKENI. Trimming left V 2 bases short and J 3 bases short, with 4 bases between. The CDR3 bases are TGTGCCAGCTCACCATTAGAAGAGACCCAGTACTTC. Protein product: CASSPLEETQYF. The full variable domain, in which reference TRBV18 and TRBJ2-5 provide the parts outside the CDR3, is NAGVMQNPRHLVRRRGQEARLRCSPMKGHSHVYWYRQLPEEGLKFMVYLQKENIIDESGMPKERFSAEFPKEGPSILRIQQVVRGDSAAYFCASSPLEETQYFGPGTRLLVL.

The gene calls are TRBV11-2 and TRBJ2-2; D ambiguous. Trimming cost V 0 bases and J 6 bases, with 8 bases left between them. From germline, CDR1 is SGHAT and CDR2 FQNNGV. The CDR3 sequence is 14 residues long. CDR3 sequence (DNA): TGTGCCAGCAGCTTAGATCTGCGCCCCGGGGAGCTGTTTTTT. Translation gives CASSLDLRPGELFF.

The CDR3 DNA reads TGCAGCGTTGAACATTCCTACGAGCAGTACTTC. As protein: CSVEHSYEQYF. This chain joins TRBV29-1 and TRBJ2-7; D call uncertain. Trimming cost V 2 bases and J 1 base, with 3 bases left between them. The CDR3 has 11 amino acids. The germline V gene encodes CDR1 SQVTM and CDR2 ANQGSEA.

The chain is built from TRBV18 and TRBJ1-2; 7 positions agree with TRBD1. The CDR3 consists of 12 residues. Per the germline V gene, CDR1 is KGHSH and CDR2 is LQKENI. The CDR3 coding sequence is TGTGCAGCCCAGGGGGGCGCTGGGGGCTACACCTTC. This translates into CAAQGGAGGYTF. The entire variable domain, with the rest obtained from reference TRBV18 and TRBJ1-2, is as follows: NAGVMQNPRHLVRRRGQEARLRCSPMKGHSHVYWYRQLPEEGLKFMVYLQKENIIDESGMPKERFSAEFPKEGPSILRIQQVVRGDSAAYFCAAQGGAGGYTFGSGTRLTVV.

The rearrangement uses TRBV19 and TRBJ1-1; TRBD1 is a possible D gene (6 bases). Germline-derived CDR1 and CDR2 are LNHDA and SQIVND (reference sequence). This CDR3 region has 14 residues. V was clipped by 6 bases and J by 4 bases, with 15 bases between them. CDR3 sequence: CASRGREGGTEAFF. CDR3 bases: TGTGCCAGTAGGGGACGGGAAGGGGGCACTGAAGCTTTCTTT. The full variable domain, rest sourced from reference TRBV19 and TRBJ1-1, is DGGITQSPKYLFRKEGQNVTLSCEQNLNHDAMYWYRQDPGQGLRLIYYSQIVNDFQKGDIAEGYSVSREKKESFPLTVTSAQKNPTAFYLCASRGREGGTEAFFGQGTRLTVV.

J is TRBJ1-4 and V is TRBV3-1 (or the pseudogene TRBV3-2); D gene ambiguous. Germline CDR1 reads LGHDT; CDR2 reads YNNKEL (reference sequence). The V end was cut by 4 bases, the J end by 10 bases, with 16 bases between. The CDR3 covers 14 residues. The CDR3 nucleotides are TGTGCCAGCAGCCCCCGAGCGGCTGGGGTAAAACTGTTTTTT. It translates to CASSPRAAGVKLFF.

The chain has TRBV24-1 and TRBJ2-3, with TRBD2 matching over 12 bases. There are 18 residues in the CDR3. Germline CDR1 KGHDR, CDR2 SFDVKD. V shed 2 bases and J 0 bases; nucleotides not matched to a gene: 5. CDR3 protein: CATSDSGLAGTSTDTQYF. DNA of the CDR3: TGTGCCACCAGTGATTCAGGACTAGCGGGGACTAGCACAGATACGCAGTATTTT.

The genes are TRBV30 and TRBJ1-4; the D gene is possibly TRBD1 (6 bases). The germline gives CDR1 GTSNPN, CDR2 SVGIG (reference sequence). V dropped 5 bases and J dropped 3 bases, with 13 bases sitting between them. The CDR3 runs 14 residues. The CDR3 sequence is CAWDLPGANEKLFF. The CDR3 nucleotides are TGTGCCTGGGATTTACCAGGGGCTAATGAAAAACTGTTTTTT.